These T cell receptor beta chains were read from a single sample in a study of blood T cells in healthy people across ages. TCRdb reprocessed the 5' RACE reads via MiXCR and lists one record per CDR3 protein. The sample includes about 970,000 distinct CDR3 sequences, roughly 50% of them seen just once. The sample consisted of blood. The receptors shown here come from a woman between 55 and 75 years old in good health. Both conserved end residues are part of each CDR3. D genes are given only for firm matches. Not all rows give a size; the values are once, few, many and, for expanded clones, a class.

v_call: TRBV7-2; d_call: TRBD1; clone_size: -; j_call: TRBJ1-4; cdr3_aa: CASSLFRQGDEKLFF; cdr3_nt: TGCGCCAGCAGCTTATTTCGACAGGGTGATGAAAAACTGTTTTTT
v_call: TRBV11-2; d_call: -; clone_size: -; j_call: TRBJ1-1; cdr3_aa: CATGGRIDTEAFF; cdr3_nt: TGTGCCACCGGTGGCAGGATAGACACTGAAGCTTTCTTT
v_call: TRBV20-1; d_call: -; clone_size: -; j_call: TRBJ2-7; cdr3_aa: CSASTSRGKASYEQYF; cdr3_nt: TGCAGTGCTAGCACCTCTCGCGGCAAGGCCTCCTACGAGCAGTACTTC
v_call: TRBV5-1; d_call: TRBD1; clone_size: -; j_call: TRBJ1-2; cdr3_aa: CASSLVSGGDYGYTF; cdr3_nt: TGCGCCAGCAGCTTGGTTTCAGGGGGCGATTATGGCTACACCTTC
v_call: TRBV7-9; d_call: TRBD2; clone_size: once; j_call: TRBJ2-3; cdr3_aa: CASSFSAGGRTDTQYF; cdr3_nt: TGTGCCAGCAGCTTTTCCGCGGGAGGTAGGACAGATACGCAGTATTTT
v_call: TRBV6-4; d_call: -; clone_size: -; j_call: TRBJ2-7; cdr3_aa: CASSDRTGLSYNEQYF; cdr3_nt: TGTGCCAGCAGTGACCGCACGGGACTCTCCTACAATGAGCAGTACTTC
v_call: TRBV25-1; d_call: -; clone_size: -; j_call: TRBJ1-4; cdr3_aa: CASSSDTTNEKLFF; cdr3_nt: TGTGCCAGCAGTTCCGACACAACTAATGAAAAACTGTTTTTT
v_call: TRBV7-9; d_call: TRBD2; clone_size: -; j_call: TRBJ2-7; cdr3_aa: CASSPGPSGVTYEQYF; cdr3_nt: TGTGCCAGCAGCCCCGGACCTAGCGGTGTGACCTACGAGCAGTACTTC
v_call: TRBV7-9; d_call: -; clone_size: -; j_call: TRBJ1-1; cdr3_aa: CASSLDPNTEAFF; cdr3_nt: TGTGCCAGCAGCTTAGATCCGAACACTGAAGCTTTCTTT
v_call: TRBV20-1; d_call: TRBD2; clone_size: -; j_call: TRBJ2-7; cdr3_aa: CSTRAPTSGRADEQYF; cdr3_nt: TGCAGTACTAGAGCCCCGACTAGCGGGAGGGCCGACGAGCAGTACTTC
v_call: TRBV6-6; d_call: TRBD1; clone_size: few; j_call: TRBJ2-1; cdr3_aa: CASSTQGQSSYNEQFF; cdr3_nt: TGTGCCAGCAGTACCCAGGGACAGAGCTCCTACAATGAGCAGTTCTTC
v_call: TRBV6-6; d_call: TRBD1; clone_size: few; j_call: TRBJ1-1; cdr3_aa: CASTTDRGTLRGAFF; cdr3_nt: TGTGCCAGCACCACAGACAGGGGGACTCTCAGGGGAGCTTTCTTT
v_call: TRBV2; d_call: TRBD1; clone_size: few; j_call: TRBJ2-3; cdr3_aa: CASRARQGPTDTQYF; cdr3_nt: TGTGCCAGCAGAGCCAGACAGGGCCCCACAGATACGCAGTATTTT
v_call: TRBV11-2; d_call: TRBD1; clone_size: -; j_call: TRBJ2-4; cdr3_aa: CATAGTGFSWQYF; cdr3_nt: TGTGCCACTGCCGGGACAGGGTTTTCCTGGCAGTACTTC
v_call: TRBV2; d_call: TRBD2; clone_size: -; j_call: TRBJ2-5; cdr3_aa: CASRRTSGTSNEQYF; cdr3_nt: TGTGCCAGCAGGAGGACTAGCGGGACTTCTAATGAGCAGTACTTC
v_call: TRBV7-2; d_call: -; clone_size: -; j_call: TRBJ2-3; cdr3_aa: CASSSGLFTDTQYF; cdr3_nt: TGTGCCAGCAGCTCCGGACTGTTCACAGATACGCAGTATTTT
v_call: TRBV29-1; d_call: -; clone_size: -; j_call: TRBJ1-1; cdr3_aa: CSVERAGGTEAFF; cdr3_nt: TGCAGCGTTGAAAGGGCTGGGGGCACTGAAGCTTTCTTT
v_call: TRBV20-1; d_call: TRBD1; clone_size: -; j_call: TRBJ1-2; cdr3_aa: CSAMDRVNYGYTF; cdr3_nt: TGCAGTGCAATGGACAGGGTGAACTATGGCTACACCTTC
v_call: TRBV20-1; d_call: TRBD1; clone_size: -; j_call: TRBJ1-2; cdr3_aa: CSARDGGSQGDGYTF; cdr3_nt: TGCAGTGCTAGAGATGGGGGCAGCCAGGGGGATGGCTACACCTTC
v_call: TRBV27; d_call: -; clone_size: -; j_call: TRBJ2-7; cdr3_aa: CASSPDKAYEQYF; cdr3_nt: TGTGCCAGCAGTCCTGACAAAGCCTACGAGCAGTACTTC
v_call: TRBV10-3; d_call: -; clone_size: -; j_call: TRBJ2-7; cdr3_aa: CAISEGQAGTSEQYF; cdr3_nt: TGTGCCATCAGTGAGGGTCAGGCGGGAACTAGCGAGCAGTACTTC
v_call: TRBV7-2; d_call: -; clone_size: once; j_call: TRBJ2-1; cdr3_aa: CASSLEIGNEQFF; cdr3_nt: TGTGCCAGCAGCTTAGAGATAGGCAATGAGCAGTTCTTC
v_call: TRBV6-2/TRBV6-3; d_call: TRBD2; clone_size: -; j_call: TRBJ2-1; cdr3_aa: CASSYQFGSSGSEEQFF; cdr3_nt: TGTGCCAGCAGTTACCAGTTCGGGAGTAGCGGGAGTGAGGAGCAGTTCTTC
v_call: TRBV7-2; d_call: -; clone_size: -; j_call: TRBJ2-3; cdr3_aa: CASSSPFGGGGITDTQYF; cdr3_nt: TGTGCCAGCAGCTCCCCCTTCGGAGGGGGAGGGATCACAGATACGCAGTATTTT
v_call: TRBV12-3/TRBV12-4; d_call: -; clone_size: -; j_call: TRBJ1-5; cdr3_aa: CASSITGRGYSNQPQHF; cdr3_nt: TGTGCCAGCAGTATTACAGGGAGGGGCTATAGCAATCAGCCCCAGCATTTT
v_call: TRBV4-3; d_call: -; clone_size: few; j_call: TRBJ2-1; cdr3_aa: CASSGRFF; cdr3_nt: TGCGCCAGCAGCGGGCGGTTCTTC